Here is one TCR beta chain with its context. This clone was counted at least ten times. There is no known antigen for this receptor. No much larger clone is present one base from it, and per-base qualities are unavailable. No treatment had been received by any patient before thyroid surgery. The study retrospectively analysed patient clinical samples collected from the early 2010s to the late 2010s using T-cell receptor beta sequencing. CDR1 and CDR2 are drawn from the germline V gene (reference sequence): LNHDA, SQIVND. There are 12 amino acids in the CDR3, from cysteine to phenylalanine inclusive. Left in the record is the CDR3 DNA by itself, 36 bases read in frame from the first base. V is reduced by 1 base and J by 6 bases, leaving a spacing of 7 bases between them. Library prep was done by PCR. The run used an Illumina HiSeq 4000. The TCR beta-chain CDR3 region of each patient was profiled by high-throughput sequencing. Regarding the original processing steps: CDR3 differences across clinicopathological groups were used to build a classifier for discriminating distant-metastatic papillary thyroid cancer patients. Repertoire diversity was assessed with the Shannon index, and tumor-blood repertoire similarity with the Morisita-Horn index. TCRdb took the public reads, trimmed them with fastp at Q25, ran MiXCR for clone calling and kept in-frame beta chains. TCRdb's processing, not the authors' own work, is the source of the V and J calls. This sample holds about 40,000 clones; approximately 16% were observed only once. The ten largest make up 3.5% to 4% of the sample.

This specimen belongs to a study of metastatic and nonmetastatic thyroid tumors (dated by TCRdb to the early 2020s). Context from the whole study: For patients with malignant and with benign thyroid disease, the researchers compared repertoires between peripheral blood samples and tumor or nodule tissue samples.

Study-level results and caveats: TCR beta diversity was reported as significantly higher in malignant tumors than in benign nodules, in both blood and tumor samples.

The chain is encoded by TRBV19 joined to TRBJ2-7; the D gene remains uncertain. Sequences were obtained from blood. This TCR was sampled from a female donor with papillary thyroid cancer or a benign thyroid nodule (not recorded which). Some clones in this sample may be carry-over from other donors' samples. CDR3 loop: CASSIGFGEQYF. The DNA is TGTGCCAGTAGTATAGGGTTTGGCGAGCAGTACTTC.